This T cell receptor (beta chain) was sequenced during a study of cytomegalovirus exposure and HLA in healthy donors. General study results and limits: A highly shared variant cluster was judged a likely technical artifact. At a 0.05 false discovery rate, a later analysis found 18,000 or so TCR beta sequences to be associated with HLA alleles. Per published reports, the classifier diagnosed cytomegalovirus status with high specificity and sensitivity. For TCR beta chains, V- and J-gene trimming was later linked to a missense DCLRE1C variant.

Germline CDR1 SNHLY, CDR2 FYNNEI. V was clipped by 7 bases and J by 0 bases; unmatched bases: 19. CDR3 length: 19 amino acids. As regards this clone: The antigen is not known.

The PCR made use of 60 Vbeta and 13 Jbeta primers. Sequenced by immunoSEQ multiplex PCR; TCRdb stores in-frame clones only, minus some. The table lists 210,000 or so clones, 75% to 90% of them singletons. The V gene is TRBV2, the J gene TRBJ1-2; TRBD1 matches 8 bases. Sequenced material: PBMCs. This TCR derives from a woman younger than 35 in good health and CMV-seronegative. The CDR3, as DNA: TGTGCCAGCATGACCCTCCTAAAAATCGACAGGGGTTCTAACTATGGCTACACCTTC. It specifies CASMTLLKIDRGSNYGYTF.